The clone carrying this TCR beta chain was picked up a small number of times. This entry comes from a study of blood T cell repertoires in COVID-19. About the research overall: COVID-19 samples collected from the United States, Italy and Spain covered acute and convalescent phases. The cDNA or gDNA used as material had been derived from T cells, B-cell-depleted T cells, or PBMCs.

In the study's own analysis: Amplified reference gene primers provided the basis for estimating nucleated cell counts. Sequenced by immunoSEQ multiplex PCR; TCRdb stores in-frame clones only, minus some. D and trimming were read from the DNA, whereas the V and J calls and clone size are those reported in that table. Of around 110,000 clones in the sample, about four fifths were seen once. With 3 bases removed from V and 3 bases from J, the gap between germline ends came to 14 bases. Germline CDR1 SGHVS, CDR2 FNYEAQ. The CDR3 totals 16 residues. The material sequenced was peripheral blood. The chain has TRBV7-6 and TRBJ2-2; the D gene is possibly TRBD1 (5 bases). The sequence derives from a man in his sixties or seventies with acute or convalescent COVID-19. This CDR3 reads CASSFMGPPDTGELFF. The CDR3 nucleotides read TGTGCCAGCAGCTTCATGGGGCCACCGGACACCGGGGAGCTGTTTTTT.